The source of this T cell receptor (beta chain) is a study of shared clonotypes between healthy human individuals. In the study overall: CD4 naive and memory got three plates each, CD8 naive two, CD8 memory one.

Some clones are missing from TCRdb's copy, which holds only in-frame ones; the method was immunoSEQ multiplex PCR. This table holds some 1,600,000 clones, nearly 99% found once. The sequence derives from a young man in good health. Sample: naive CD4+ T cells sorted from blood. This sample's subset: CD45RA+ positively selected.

The CDR3 sequence: CASSVDHTRQETQYF. In DNA form, the CDR3 reads TGTGCCAGCAGCGTAGACCATACAAGACAAGAGACCCAGTACTTC. The V gene is TRBV9, the J gene TRBJ2-5; no clear D. Trimming took off 0 bases at V and 2 bases at J, with 11 bases between the two ends. This CDR3 has 15 amino acids. CDR1 SGDLS and CDR2 YYNGEE come from the germline V gene.